This is a list of T cell receptor beta chains from one sample in a study of radiotherapy plus CTLA-4 blockade in lung cancer. The table came from immunoSEQ multiplex PCR; TCRdb's copy has only in-frame clones and leaves some out. Of around 80,000 clones listed, approximately 73% are singletons. Source: peripheral blood, taken from a patient treated with radiotherapy plus ipilimumab. The source of these receptors is a human donor with non-small cell lung cancer whose response to radiotherapy plus ipilimumab could not be evaluated. CDR3s include the opening cysteine and the closing phenylalanine or tryptophan. Fields, in order: V gene, D gene, clone size, J gene, CDR3 protein, CDR3 DNA. The D gene is left open where the match is weak. Part of the rows lack a size; the others show once, few, many or a class for expanded clones.

TRBV21-1	-	-	TRBJ1-2	CASSAQDRGTKGYTF	TGTGCCAGCAGCGCGCAGGACAGGGGAACAAAGGGCTACACCTTC
TRBV4-1	TRBD1	-	TRBJ1-2	CASSWGTGTDLYGYTF	TGCGCCAGCAGCTGGGGCACCGGGACAGACCTTTATGGCTACACCTTC
TRBV5-1	TRBD1	-	TRBJ2-1	CASSRDRNYNEQFF	TGCGCCAGCAGCCGGGACAGAAACTACAATGAGCAGTTCTTC
TRBV27	TRBD1	-	TRBJ1-1	CAIGQDMDTEAFF	TGTGCCATCGGACAGGACATGGACACTGAAGCTTTCTTT
TRBV19	TRBD1	once	TRBJ2-7	CASSIKGGASGESYEQYF	TGTGCCAGTAGTATAAAAGGGGGCGCCTCCGGGGAATCCTACGAGCAGTACTTC
TRBV6-6	TRBD2	few	TRBJ2-7	CASTAHTGGYEQYF	TGTGCCAGCACCGCCCATACGGGGGGCTACGAGCAGTACTTC
TRBV6-5	-	once	TRBJ1-2	CASRQAFYGYTF	TGTGCCAGCCGACAGGCGTTCTATGGCTACACCTTC
TRBV27	-	-	TRBJ2-3	CASRQGRGATDTQYF	TGTGCCAGCAGGCAGGGGAGGGGAGCTACAGATACGCAGTATTTT
TRBV21-1	-	-	TRBJ2-5	CASSKASQETQYF	TGTGCCAGCAGCAAAGCCAGCCAAGAGACCCAGTACTTC
TRBV7-2	-	-	TRBJ2-6	CANSLVSGANVLTF	TGTGCCAACAGTCTTGTTTCTGGGGCCAACGTCCTGACTTTC
TRBV19	TRBD1	-	TRBJ1-6	CASSSRQGQNSPLHF	TGTGCCAGTAGTTCCCGACAGGGTCAAAATTCCCCCCTCCACTTT
TRBV19	TRBD1	-	TRBJ1-1	CASRKGTGSFRGTEAFF	TGTGCCAGTAGAAAAGGGACAGGGTCGTTTAGGGGCACTGAAGCTTTCTTT
TRBV10-3	TRBD2	-	TRBJ2-7	CAISPGLAAYEQYF	TGTGCCATCAGTCCTGGACTAGCGGCATACGAGCAGTACTTC
TRBV9	TRBD2	-	TRBJ2-7	CASSVGGGGAYYEQYF	TGTGCCAGCAGCGTAGGCGGCGGGGGTGCCTACTACGAGCAGTACTTC
TRBV7-3	-	-	TRBJ1-1	CASMVEIRNTEAFF	TGTGCCAGCATGGTGGAGATTAGGAACACTGAAGCTTTCTTT
TRBV6-5	TRBD1	-	TRBJ1-5	CASSYRDRDQPQHF	TGTGCCAGCAGTTATAGGGACAGAGATCAGCCCCAGCATTTT
TRBV2	-	-	TRBJ1-2	CASRTANYGYTF	TGTGCCAGCAGGACAGCAAACTATGGCTACACCTTC
TRBV5-1	-	-	TRBJ1-2	CASSLYGKAGSQTFYGYTF	TGCGCCAGCAGCTTGTACGGAAAGGCAGGGTCACAAACCTTCTATGGCTACACCTTC
TRBV13	-	medium-sized	TRBJ2-7	CASSLGWGDFSYEQYF	TGTGCCAGCAGCTTAGGGTGGGGGGACTTCAGCTACGAGCAGTACTTC
TRBV25-1	TRBD1	once	TRBJ1-2	CASSAGTGTWTWTF	TGTGCCAGCAGTGCCGGGACAGGCACTTGGACGTGGACCTTC
TRBV5-6	-	few	TRBJ2-3	CASSLVLDYFSTDTQYF	TGTGCCAGCAGCTTGGTCCTGGACTATTTTAGCACAGATACGCAGTATTTT
TRBV5-1	TRBD2	once	TRBJ2-1	CASSLHLAGGANEQFF	TGCGCCAGCAGCTTGCACCTAGCGGGAGGAGCTAATGAGCAGTTCTTC
TRBV27	TRBD2	-	TRBJ2-1	CASSSLRTSGLFNEQFF	TGTGCCAGCAGTTCCTTGAGGACTAGCGGGCTATTCAATGAGCAGTTCTTC
TRBV19	-	-	TRBJ1-5	CASSNGHNQPQHF	TGTGCCAGTAGTAACGGACACAATCAGCCCCAGCATTTT
TRBV7-9	TRBD1	few	TRBJ2-2	CASRLLGGLSDTGELFF	TGTGCCAGCAGACTATTAGGGGGCTTATCGGACACCGGGGAGCTGTTTTTT
TRBV9	TRBD2	-	TRBJ2-3	CASSVGTSGRTDTQYF	TGTGCCAGCAGCGTAGGGACTAGCGGGCGCACAGATACGCAGTATTTT
TRBV4-3	-	-	TRBJ1-5	CASSQDPGGNQPQHF	TGCGCCAGCAGCCAAGATCCAGGGGGCAATCAGCCCCAGCATTTT
TRBV7-3	-	-	TRBJ1-1	CASSLEGGTEAFF	TGTGCCAGCAGCTTAGAGGGCGGCACTGAAGCTTTCTTT
TRBV5-1	TRBD2	-	TRBJ2-5	CASSFGGARETQYF	TGCGCCAGCAGCTTCGGGGGGGCGAGAGAGACCCAGTACTTC
TRBV7-2	TRBD1	few	TRBJ2-7	CASSFQTGSSYEQYF	TGTGCCAGCAGCTTCCAGACAGGGAGCTCCTACGAGCAGTACTTC
TRBV11-3	-	-	TRBJ2-7	CASSSLGSGNYEQYF	TGTGCCAGCAGCTCCCTCGGGAGCGGAAACTACGAGCAGTACTTC
TRBV27	TRBD1	-	TRBJ1-5	CASKIQGAGQPQHF	TGTGCCAGCAAAATACAGGGGGCTGGGCAGCCCCAGCATTTT
TRBV5-6	TRBD2	once	TRBJ2-2	CASSRAGTSGRKRDGELFF	TGTGCCAGCAGTCGGGCCGGGACTAGCGGGAGGAAGAGGGACGGGGAGCTGTTTTTT
TRBV14	-	few	TRBJ2-1	CASSRNRGLRLNEQFF	TGTGCCAGCAGCCGCAACAGGGGACTCCGCCTCAATGAGCAGTTCTTC
TRBV7-9	-	-	TRBJ2-3	CASSLGSRVPDTQYF	TGTGCCAGCAGCTTAGGGAGCCGGGTACCAGATACGCAGTATTTT
TRBV10-3	TRBD1	once	TRBJ1-2	CAISDTTGQGYTF	TGTGCCATCAGTGATACGACAGGGCAAGGCTACACCTTC
TRBV7-6	TRBD1	few	TRBJ2-3	CASSLTGASTDTQYF	TGTGCCAGCAGCTTGACAGGGGCGAGCACAGATACGCAGTATTTT
TRBV27	TRBD1	-	TRBJ1-2	CASSLTGTYGYTF	TGTGCCAGCAGCTTGACAGGGACCTATGGCTACACCTTC
TRBV6-1	-	-	TRBJ2-7	CASINTGLSSYEQYF	TGTGCCAGCATTAACACGGGATTGAGCTCCTACGAGCAGTACTTC
TRBV15	-	-	TRBJ2-7	CATSRARDSSYEQYF	TGTGCCACCAGCAGAGCGCGGGACAGTTCCTACGAGCAGTACTTC
TRBV6-4	-	few	TRBJ1-2	CASSGGGAGDTLNYGYTF	TGTGCCAGCAGTGGTGGGGGGGCGGGGGACACGCTTAACTATGGCTACACCTTC
TRBV5-6	TRBD2	-	TRBJ2-5	CASSLKDGGSQYF	TGTGCCAGCAGCTTGAAGGACGGGGGGTCCCAGTACTTC
TRBV11-1	-	-	TRBJ1-2	CASSTRGAVLYGYTF	TGTGCCAGCAGCACCCGCGGGGCGGTTCTCTATGGCTACACCTTC
TRBV6-1	TRBD2	-	TRBJ2-5	CASGGGHQETQYF	TGTGCCAGCGGCGGGGGGCACCAAGAGACCCAGTACTTC
TRBV7-3	TRBD1	-	TRBJ1-3	CASRDPGQGSGNTIYF	TGTGCCAGCAGAGATCCCGGACAGGGATCTGGAAACACCATATATTTT
TRBV5-1	-	-	TRBJ2-3	CASSLSGSSTDTQYF	TGCGCCAGCAGCTTGTCAGGTTCTAGCACAGATACGCAGTATTTT
TRBV6-5	TRBD2	-	TRBJ2-7	CASGTSGRAHEQYF	TGTGCCAGCGGAACTAGCGGGAGGGCACACGAGCAGTACTTC
TRBV2	TRBD1	-	TRBJ2-1	CASSDTLQGAQNEQFF	TGTGCCAGCAGCGACACGTTACAGGGGGCTCAGAATGAGCAGTTCTTC
TRBV5-1	-	-	TRBJ1-2	CASSLYGGNNGYTF	TGCGCCAGCAGCCTTTATGGTGGCAACAATGGCTACACCTTC
TRBV14	-	-	TRBJ2-5	CASSQRQGIGETQYF	TGTGCCAGCAGCCAACGGCAGGGGATCGGAGAGACCCAGTACTTC
TRBV6-5	-	-	TRBJ1-2	CASSDLRESTF	TGTGCCAGCAGCGATCTGAGGGAATCCACCTTC